This TCR beta chain was retrieved from a study of OX40 agonist ivuxolimab in advanced cancers. Overall study findings and caveats: The antigens recognized by the expanded peripheral T cells, that is their antigen specificity, were not determined.

Remarks on this clone: Its antigen remains unidentified.

Produced via immunoSEQ multiplex PCR; TCRdb's table is partial and in-frame only. The sample yields about 45,000 clones, about 90% seen once. Germline CDR1 is LGHNA and CDR2 is YSLEER. The CDR3 runs 14 residues. The V and J ends lost 4 bases and 6 bases respectively, with 16 bases between them. J is TRBJ2-7 and V is TRBV4-3; D might be TRBD1 (6 bases). The sample here was CD4+ or CD8+ T cells sorted from blood, taken in a trial of the OX40 agonist ivuxolimab. This sequence originates from an adult with an advanced solid tumor such as melanoma, head and neck, liver or kidney cancer. The CDR3 spells CASSRDRTPGEQYF. CDR3 bases: TGCGCCAGCAGCCGCGACAGGACCCCCGGCGAGCAGTACTTC.